This T cell receptor beta chain emerged from a study of vaccination and CD4 T cells after COVID-19. With the Oncomine TCR Beta short-read assay, DNA from cultured CD4+ T cells was sequenced. One entry per CDR3 protein, called by TCRdb with MiXCR from the PCR reads. The data show around 20,000 distinct CDR3 sequences, about 27% seen once. The trim removed 3 bases at V and 2 bases at J, leaving 9 bases unmatched. The CDR3 has 16 amino acids. Germline V gene sequence: CDR1 SGHDT, CDR2 YYEEEE. Treatment reported: approximately 9-day PBMC culture with coronavirus spike peptide pools or control peptides (ViraFEST assay). On this clonotype: The antigen is undetermined.

The chain has TRBV5-6 and TRBJ2-3; 7 bases map to TRBD1. This sequence was found in a human donor with COVID-19. Sequences were obtained from cultured CD4+ T cells from blood. CDR3 sequence: CASSWGGQVITDTQYF. The CDR3 DNA is TGTGCCAGCAGCTGGGGCGGACAGGTTATCACAGATACGCAGTATTTT.